A single T cell receptor beta chain is shown here with its context. As yet, its antigen is unknown. The repertoire was sequenced with immunoSEQ multiplex PCR; TCRdb's copy has only in-frame clones and lacks some. The sample carries 150,000 or so clones, 70% to 90% recorded once. The data were taken from a study of T cell responses to AZD1222 COVID-19 vaccine. Study details: Pooling covered second doses at about 4 or about 12 weeks. General study points: There were repertoire samples only from the period after the peak T cell response. Regions 160-218 and 743-854 dominated among vaccine-associated CD4 TCRs spanning spike. When two AZD1222 doses had been given, Spike-specific TCR breadth and depth rose.

Sequenced here: peripheral blood, sampled on day 0 of AZD1222 vaccination. The receptor comes from an adult in good health.

CDR3 amino acids: CASSQDGYRDGGEQYF. The CDR3 DNA is TGCGCCAGCAGCCAAGATGGTTACAGGGATGGGGGCGAGCAGTACTTC. This chain connects TRBV4-1 to TRBJ2-7, with D possibly being TRBD1 (6 bases). Trimming shortened V by 0 bases and J by 6 bases, and 18 bases separated the two germline ends. Germline assignment: CDR1 MGHRA and CDR2 YSYEKL. The CDR3 has 16 amino acids.